This T cell receptor (beta chain) was captured by sequencing in a study of cytomegalovirus exposure and HLA in healthy donors. Study-wide background: Membership in the Caucasian-associated ancestry cluster was found for around 85% of about 430 genotyped donors.

PCR involved 60 Vbeta and 13 Jbeta primers. The assay was immunoSEQ multiplex PCR, and TCRdb's table has in-frame clones only and misses some. Here the sample table reports approximately 110,000 clones. This CDR3 has 17 residues. V was clipped by 0 bases and J by 7 bases, with 22 bases between them. Germline-derived CDR1 and CDR2 are SGHVS and FNYEAQ. The source of this sequence is a man aged 18 to 30 in good health and CMV-seronegative. Sequencing used PBMCs. The rearrangement joins TRBV7-6 to TRBJ2-7; tentatively, D is TRBD2 (5 bases). The CDR3 nucleotides are TGTGCCAGCAGCTTAGCGGTGCATGAACTAGTGGTATGGGAGCAGTACTTC. Its protein is CASSLAVHELVVWEQYF.